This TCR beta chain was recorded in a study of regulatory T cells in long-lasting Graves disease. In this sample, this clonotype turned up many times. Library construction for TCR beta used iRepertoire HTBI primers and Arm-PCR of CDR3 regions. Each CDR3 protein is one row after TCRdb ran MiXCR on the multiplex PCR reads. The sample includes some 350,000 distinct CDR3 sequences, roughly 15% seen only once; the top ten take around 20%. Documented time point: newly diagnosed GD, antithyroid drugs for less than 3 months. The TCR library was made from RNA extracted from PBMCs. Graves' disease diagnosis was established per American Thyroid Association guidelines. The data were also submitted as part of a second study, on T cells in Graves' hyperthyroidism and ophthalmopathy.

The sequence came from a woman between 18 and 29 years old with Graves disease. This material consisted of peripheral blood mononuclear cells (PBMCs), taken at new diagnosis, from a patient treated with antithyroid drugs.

The CDR3 region has the DNA TGTGCCAGCAGTTTCAGTGCGGGAGTCGGGGAGCAGTACTTC. Encoded protein: CASSFSAGVGEQYF. The rearrangement uses TRBV28 and TRBJ2-7; 7 bases map to TRBD2. Unmatched junction bases numbered 9, after V lost 3 bases and J lost 7 bases. CDR3 length equals 14 residues. Germline V CDR1 and CDR2: MDHEN, SYDVKM.